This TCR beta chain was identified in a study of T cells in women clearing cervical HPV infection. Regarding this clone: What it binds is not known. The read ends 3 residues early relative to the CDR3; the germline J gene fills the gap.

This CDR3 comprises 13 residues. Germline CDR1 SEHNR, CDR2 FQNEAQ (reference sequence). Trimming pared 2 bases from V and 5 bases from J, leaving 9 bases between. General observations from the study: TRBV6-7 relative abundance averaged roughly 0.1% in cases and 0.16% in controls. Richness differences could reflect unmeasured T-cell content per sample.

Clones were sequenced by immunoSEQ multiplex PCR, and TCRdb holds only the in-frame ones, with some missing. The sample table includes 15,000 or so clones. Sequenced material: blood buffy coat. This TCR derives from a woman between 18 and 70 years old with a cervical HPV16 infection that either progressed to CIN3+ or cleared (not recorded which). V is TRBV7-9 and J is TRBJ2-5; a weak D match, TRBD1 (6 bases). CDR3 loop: CASSLTGMETQYF. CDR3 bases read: TGTGCCAGCAGCTTAACAGGGATGGAGACC.